Below, 3 T cell receptor beta chains from the same sample are listed, as sequenced in a study of blood T cell repertoires in COVID-19 (dated by TCRdb to about 2020). Library prep was done by the immunoSEQ multiplex PCR assay. As stored in TCRdb, this immuneACCESS dataset retains in-frame rearrangements with V and J assigned. A fraction of the clones does not appear; measured against another copy, unresolved V genes explain less than half of the discrepancy, and the remainder lacks a known reason. This sample holds over 200,000 clones; about 86% were observed only once. The ten top clones hold approximately 4.7% of the sample. The specimen sequenced was peripheral blood. The source is a man aged 50 to 60 with active or convalescent COVID-19.

In the case of this clone: Other DNA sequences within the sample encode an identical CDR3. This chain links TRBV7-9 with TRBJ2-7; 7 bases are a match to TRBD1. CDR3 size: 14 residues. From germline, CDR1 is SEHNR and CDR2 FQNEAQ (reference sequence). Trimming took 3 bases from V and 3 from J; bases not matched to a gene: 5. This CDR3 reads CASSFGTASYEQYF. CDR3 sequence (DNA): TGTGCCAGCAGCTTCGGGACAGCTAGCTACGAGCAGTACTTC. The complete variable domain, with remaining parts taken from reference TRBV7-9 and TRBJ2-7, reads DTGVSQNPRHKITKRGQNVTFRCDPISEHNRLYWYRQTLGQGPEFLTYFQNEAQLEKSRLLSDRFSAERPKGSFSTLEIQRTEQGDSAMYLCASSFGTASYEQYFGPGTRLTVT.

This chain uses TRBV27 with TRBJ1-2, with 7 bases fitting TRBD1. The CDR3 loop spans 15 amino acids. With 3 bases clipped from V and 1 base from J, the junction kept 5 bases outside the gene matches. Germline loops: CDR1 MNHEY, CDR2 SMNVEV (reference sequence). The CDR3 here is CASSFYAGGNYGYTF. The CDR3 DNA is TGTGCCAGCAGTTTTTATGCAGGGGGTAACTATGGCTACACCTTC.

This rearrangement joins TRBV9 to TRBJ2-2; possible D gene TRBD2, 6 bases. The ends were cut back, 0 bases at V and 4 bases at J, with 10 bases in the middle. CDR1 and CDR2 from the germline V gene are SGDLS and YYNGEE. The CDR3 sequence is 15 residues long. This chain's CDR3 is CASSVGGLPTGELFF. As DNA, the CDR3 is TGTGCCAGCAGCGTAGGCGGACTACCCACCGGGGAGCTGTTTTTT. The full variable domain, completed using reference TRBV9 and TRBJ2-2, is DSGVTQTPKHLITATGQRVTLRCSPRSGDLSVYWYQQSLDQGLQFLIQYYNGEERAKGNILERFSAQQFPDLHSELNLSSLELGDSALYFCASSVGGLPTGELFFGEGSRLTVL.